This T cell receptor beta chain originates from a study of patients and donors after allogeneic stem cell transplantation. The ends were cut back, 6 bases at V and 1 base at J, with 9 bases in the middle. CDR1 and CDR2 (germline): SEHNR, FQNEAQ (reference sequence). The CDR3 has 13 amino acids. TCRdb re-called the RT-PCR reads with MiXCR, one entry per CDR3 protein. The repertoire holds 390,000 or so distinct CDR3 sequences, 16% seen once, with 7% to 7.5% in the top ten. What was sequenced was blood, either unsorted or a sorted T cell fraction (not recorded which). The J gene is TRBJ1-1, the V gene TRBV7-9; D possibly corresponds to TRBD1 (6 bases). The TCR originated in a human donor who was either an allogeneic HSCT recipient or a stem cell or donor lymphocyte infusion donor (not recorded which). It is not recorded whose cells these are; they may come from a transplant donor. CDR3 sequence: CASRPTGNTEAFF. CDR3 bases: TGTGCCAGCAGACCGACAGGGAACACTGAAGCTTTCTTT.